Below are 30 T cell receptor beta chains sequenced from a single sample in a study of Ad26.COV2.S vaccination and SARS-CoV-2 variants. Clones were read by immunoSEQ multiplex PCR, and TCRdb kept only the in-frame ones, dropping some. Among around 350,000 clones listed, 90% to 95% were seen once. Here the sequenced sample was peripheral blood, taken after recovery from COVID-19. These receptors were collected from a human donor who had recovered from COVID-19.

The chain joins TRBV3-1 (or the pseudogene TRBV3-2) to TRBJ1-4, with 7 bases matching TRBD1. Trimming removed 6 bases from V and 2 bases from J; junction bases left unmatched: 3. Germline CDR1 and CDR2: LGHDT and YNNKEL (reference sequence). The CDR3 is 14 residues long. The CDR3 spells CASRLQGTNEKLFF. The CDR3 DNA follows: TGTGCCAGCAGGTTACAGGGGACTAATGAAAAACTGTTTTTT.

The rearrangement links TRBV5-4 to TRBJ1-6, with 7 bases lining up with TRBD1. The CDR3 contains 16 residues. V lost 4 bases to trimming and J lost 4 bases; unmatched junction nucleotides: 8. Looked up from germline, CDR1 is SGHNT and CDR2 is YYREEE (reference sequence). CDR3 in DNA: TGTGCCAGCAGCCCGGCGACAGGGTTGTATAATTCACCCCTCCACTTT. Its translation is CASSPATGLYNSPLHF.

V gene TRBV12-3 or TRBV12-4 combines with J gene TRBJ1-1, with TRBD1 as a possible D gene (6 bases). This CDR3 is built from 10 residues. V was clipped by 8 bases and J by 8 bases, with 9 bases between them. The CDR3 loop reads CASARGEAFF. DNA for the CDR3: TGTGCCAGCGCCAGGGGAGAAGCTTTCTTT.

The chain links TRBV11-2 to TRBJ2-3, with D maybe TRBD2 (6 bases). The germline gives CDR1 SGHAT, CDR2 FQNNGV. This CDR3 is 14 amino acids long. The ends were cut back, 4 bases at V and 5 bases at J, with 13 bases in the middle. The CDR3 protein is CASSWRLEGDTQYF. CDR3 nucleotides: TGTGCCAGCAGCTGGAGACTAGAGGGAGATACGCAGTATTTT.

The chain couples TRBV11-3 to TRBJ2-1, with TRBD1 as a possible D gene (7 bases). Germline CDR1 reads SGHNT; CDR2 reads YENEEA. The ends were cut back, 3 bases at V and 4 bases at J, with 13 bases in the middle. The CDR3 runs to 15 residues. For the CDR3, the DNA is TGTGCCAGCAGCTTGCGGGACAGTGAATACAATGAGCAGTTCTTC. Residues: CASSLRDSEYNEQFF.

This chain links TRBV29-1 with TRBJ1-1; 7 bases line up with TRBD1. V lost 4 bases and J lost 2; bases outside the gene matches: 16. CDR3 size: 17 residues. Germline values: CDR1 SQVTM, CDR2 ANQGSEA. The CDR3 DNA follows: TGCAGCGTTGGAGGAGGACAGGTCCGAGGAAGAAACACTGAAGCTTTCTTT. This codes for CSVGGGQVRGRNTEAFF.

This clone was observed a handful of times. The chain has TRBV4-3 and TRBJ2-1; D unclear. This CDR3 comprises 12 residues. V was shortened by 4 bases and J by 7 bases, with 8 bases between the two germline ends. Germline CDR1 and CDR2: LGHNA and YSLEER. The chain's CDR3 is CASSRVKNEQFF. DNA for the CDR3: TGCGCCAGCAGCCGCGTTAAAAATGAGCAGTTCTTC.

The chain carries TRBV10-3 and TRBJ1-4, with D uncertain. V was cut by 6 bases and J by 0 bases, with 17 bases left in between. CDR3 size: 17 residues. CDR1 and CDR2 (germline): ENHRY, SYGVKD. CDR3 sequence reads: CAISKLRDGATNEKLFF. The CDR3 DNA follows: TGTGCCATCAGCAAGCTCCGTGACGGAGCAACTAATGAAAAACTGTTTTTT.

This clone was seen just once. The CDR3 spells CASSPRVRIAVYNEQFF. In DNA form, the CDR3 reads TGTGCCAGCAGCCCCAGGGTTCGAATAGCGGTCTACAATGAGCAGTTCTTC. This chain uses TRBV7-9 with TRBJ2-1; a weak D match, TRBD2 (6 bases). Germline V gene sequence: CDR1 SEHNR, CDR2 FQNEAQ (reference sequence). V lost 5 bases and J lost 3, with 20 bases in between. The CDR3 length is 17 residues. The whole variable domain, remainder taken from reference TRBV7-9 and TRBJ2-1, is DTGVSQNPRHKITKRGQNVTFRCDPISEHNRLYWYRQTLGQGPEFLTYFQNEAQLEKSRLLSDRFSAERPKGSFSTLEIQRTEQGDSAMYLCASSPRVRIAVYNEQFFGPGTRLTVL.

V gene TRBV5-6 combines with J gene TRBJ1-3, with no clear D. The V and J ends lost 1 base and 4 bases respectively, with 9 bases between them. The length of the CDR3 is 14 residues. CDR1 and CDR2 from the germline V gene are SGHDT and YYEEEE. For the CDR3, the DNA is TGTGCCAGCAGCTTGAAGAATAAAGGAAACACCATATATTTT. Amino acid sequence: CASSLKNKGNTIYF.

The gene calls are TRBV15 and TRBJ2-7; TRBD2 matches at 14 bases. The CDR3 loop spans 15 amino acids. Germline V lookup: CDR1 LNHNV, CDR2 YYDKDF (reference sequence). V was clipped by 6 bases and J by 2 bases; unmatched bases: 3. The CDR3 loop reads CATRGTSGGPYEQYF. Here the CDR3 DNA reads TGTGCCACCAGAGGGACTAGCGGGGGACCCTACGAGCAGTACTTC.

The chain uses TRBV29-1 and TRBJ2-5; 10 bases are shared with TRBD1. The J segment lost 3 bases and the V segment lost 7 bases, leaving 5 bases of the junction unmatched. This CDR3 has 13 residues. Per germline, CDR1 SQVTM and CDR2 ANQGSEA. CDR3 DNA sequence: TGCAGCGCCAGACAGGGGGCGAAAGAGACCCAGTACTTC. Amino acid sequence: CSARQGAKETQYF. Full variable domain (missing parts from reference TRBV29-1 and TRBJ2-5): SAVISQKPSRDICQRGTSLTIQCQVDSQVTMMFWYRQQPGQSLTLIATANQGSEATYESGFVIDKFPISRPNLTFSTLTVSNMSPEDSSIYLCSARQGAKETQYFGPGTRLLVL.

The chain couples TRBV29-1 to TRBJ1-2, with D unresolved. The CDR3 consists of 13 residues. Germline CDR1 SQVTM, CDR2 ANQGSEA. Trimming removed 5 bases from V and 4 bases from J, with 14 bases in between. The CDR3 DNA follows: TGCAGCGTTTCCGGCCGGGGTCCCTATGGCTACACCTTC. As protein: CSVSGRGPYGYTF.

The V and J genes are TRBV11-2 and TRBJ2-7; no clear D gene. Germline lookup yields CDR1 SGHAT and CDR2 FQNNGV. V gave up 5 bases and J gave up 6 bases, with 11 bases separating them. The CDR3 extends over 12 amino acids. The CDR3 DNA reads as TGTGCCAGCAGCCCCAAGGGAAGCGAGCAGTACTTC. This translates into CASSPKGSEQYF. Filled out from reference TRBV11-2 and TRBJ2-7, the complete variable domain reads EAGVAQSPRYKIIEKRQSVAFWCNPISGHATLYWYQQILGQGPKLLIQFQNNGVVDDSQLPKDRFSAERLKGVDSTLKIQPAKLEDSAVYLCASSPKGSEQYFGPGTRLTVT.

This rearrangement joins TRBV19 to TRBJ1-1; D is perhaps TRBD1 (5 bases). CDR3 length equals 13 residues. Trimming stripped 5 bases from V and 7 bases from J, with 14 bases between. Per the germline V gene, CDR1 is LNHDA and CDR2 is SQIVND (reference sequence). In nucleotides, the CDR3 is TGTGCCAGTAGTTTAGGGGTGGGGGGTGAAGCTTTCTTT. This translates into CASSLGVGGEAFF.

The CDR3 region is CASSQGYSGQPQHF. DNA of the CDR3: TGTGCCAGCAGTCAGGGGTACTCGGGTCAGCCCCAGCATTTT. The chain couples TRBV27 to TRBJ1-5; weak D call: TRBD1 (6 bases). Deletions cut 5 bases from V and 6 bases from J, with 14 bases between. Germline V gene sequence: CDR1 MNHEY, CDR2 SMNVEV (reference sequence). The CDR3 is 14 residues long.

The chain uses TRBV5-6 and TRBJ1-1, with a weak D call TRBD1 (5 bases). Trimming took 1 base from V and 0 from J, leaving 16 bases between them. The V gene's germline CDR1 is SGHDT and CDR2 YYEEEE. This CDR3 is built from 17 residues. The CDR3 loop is CASSLLTATNMNTEAFF. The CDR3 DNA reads TGTGCCAGCAGCTTGTTGACAGCTACAAACATGAACACTGAAGCTTTCTTT.

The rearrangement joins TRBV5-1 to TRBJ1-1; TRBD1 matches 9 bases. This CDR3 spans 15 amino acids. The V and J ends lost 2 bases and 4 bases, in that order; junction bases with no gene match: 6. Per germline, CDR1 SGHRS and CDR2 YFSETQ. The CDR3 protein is CASSFSTGGGTEAFF. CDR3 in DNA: TGCGCCAGCAGCTTCTCAACAGGGGGCGGCACTGAAGCTTTCTTT.

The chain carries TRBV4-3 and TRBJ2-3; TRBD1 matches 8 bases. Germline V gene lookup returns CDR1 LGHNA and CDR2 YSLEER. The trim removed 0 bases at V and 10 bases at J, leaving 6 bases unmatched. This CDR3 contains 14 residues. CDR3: CASSQDRRQGSQYF. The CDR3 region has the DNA TGCGCCAGCAGCCAAGATCGGCGACAGGGGTCGCAGTATTTT.

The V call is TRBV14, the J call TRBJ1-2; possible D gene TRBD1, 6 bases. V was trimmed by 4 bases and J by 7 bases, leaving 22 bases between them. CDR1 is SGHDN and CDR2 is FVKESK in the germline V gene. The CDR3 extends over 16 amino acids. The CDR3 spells CASSLGQLGLKAGYTF. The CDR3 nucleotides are TGTGCCAGCAGCCTAGGACAGCTGGGATTGAAGGCTGGCTACACCTTC.

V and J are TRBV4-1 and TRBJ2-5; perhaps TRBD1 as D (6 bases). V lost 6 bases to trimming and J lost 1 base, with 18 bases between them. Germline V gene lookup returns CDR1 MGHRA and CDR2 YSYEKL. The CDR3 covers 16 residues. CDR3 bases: TGCGCCAGCAGTCTGTTCCAGGGGACCGTCCAAGAGACCCAGTACTTC. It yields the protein CASSLFQGTVQETQYF.

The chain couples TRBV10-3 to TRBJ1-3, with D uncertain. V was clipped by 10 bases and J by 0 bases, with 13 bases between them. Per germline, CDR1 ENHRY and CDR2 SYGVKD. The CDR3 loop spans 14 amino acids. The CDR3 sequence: CATWKEPSGNTIYF. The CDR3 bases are TGTGCCACCTGGAAGGAGCCCTCTGGAAACACCATATATTTT.

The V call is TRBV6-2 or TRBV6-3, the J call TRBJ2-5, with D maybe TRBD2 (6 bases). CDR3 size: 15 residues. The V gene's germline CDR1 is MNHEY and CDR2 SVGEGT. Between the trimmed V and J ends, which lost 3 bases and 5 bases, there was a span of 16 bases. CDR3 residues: CASSYSGLALETQYF. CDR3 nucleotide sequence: TGTGCCAGCAGTTATTCCGGGCTAGCGCTGGAGACCCAGTACTTC.

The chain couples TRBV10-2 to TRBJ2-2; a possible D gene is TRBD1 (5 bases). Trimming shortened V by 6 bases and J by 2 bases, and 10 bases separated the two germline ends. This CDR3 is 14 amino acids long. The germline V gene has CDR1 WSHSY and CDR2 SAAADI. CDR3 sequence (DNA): TGCGCCAGCAGGAGACAGACAAACACCGGGGAGCTGTTTTTT. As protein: CASRRQTNTGELFF.

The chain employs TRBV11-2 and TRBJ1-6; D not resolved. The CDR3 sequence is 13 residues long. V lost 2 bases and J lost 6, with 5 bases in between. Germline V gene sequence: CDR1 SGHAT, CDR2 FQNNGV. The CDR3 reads CASSLSSNSPLHF. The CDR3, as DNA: TGTGCCAGCAGCTTAAGTTCTAATTCACCCCTCCACTTT. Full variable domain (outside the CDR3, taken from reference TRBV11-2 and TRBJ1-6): EAGVAQSPRYKIIEKRQSVAFWCNPISGHATLYWYQQILGQGPKLLIQFQNNGVVDDSQLPKDRFSAERLKGVDSTLKIQPAKLEDSAVYLCASSLSSNSPLHFGNGTRLTVT.

CDR3 loop: CASSTRTGTQYF. In nucleotides, the CDR3 is TGTGCCAGCAGTACCCGGACAGGGACGCAGTATTTT. The gene calls are TRBV6-6 and TRBJ2-3; 8 bases are a match to TRBD1. The V segment lost 5 bases and the J segment 9 bases; nucleotides outside the gene matches: 4. Germline V lookup: CDR1 MNHNY, CDR2 SVGAGI (reference sequence). This CDR3 has 12 amino acids.

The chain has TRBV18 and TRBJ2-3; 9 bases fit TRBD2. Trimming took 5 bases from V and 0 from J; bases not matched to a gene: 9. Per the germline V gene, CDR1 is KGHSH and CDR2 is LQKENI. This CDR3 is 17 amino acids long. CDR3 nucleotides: TGTGCCAGCTCAGTCATAGCGGGGGCGAGGAGCACAGATACGCAGTATTTT. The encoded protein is CASSVIAGARSTDTQYF.

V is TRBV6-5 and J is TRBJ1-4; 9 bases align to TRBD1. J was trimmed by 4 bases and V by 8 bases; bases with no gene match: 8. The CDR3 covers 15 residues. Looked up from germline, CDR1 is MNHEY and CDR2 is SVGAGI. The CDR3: CASGKQGAFNEKLFF. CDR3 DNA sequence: TGTGCCAGCGGAAAACAGGGGGCGTTTAATGAAAAACTGTTTTTT.

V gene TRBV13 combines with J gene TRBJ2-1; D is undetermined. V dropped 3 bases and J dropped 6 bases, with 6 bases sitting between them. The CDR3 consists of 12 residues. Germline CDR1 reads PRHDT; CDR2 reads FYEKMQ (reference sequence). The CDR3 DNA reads TGTGCCAGCAGCTTGAAGCCCAATGAGCAGTTCTTC. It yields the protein CASSLKPNEQFF.

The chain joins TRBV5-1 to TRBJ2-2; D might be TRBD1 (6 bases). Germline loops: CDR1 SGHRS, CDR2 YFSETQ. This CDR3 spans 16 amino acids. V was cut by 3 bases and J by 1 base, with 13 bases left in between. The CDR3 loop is CASSSRGQGNTGELFF. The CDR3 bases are TGCGCCAGCAGCTCCAGGGGTCAGGGGAACACCGGGGAGCTGTTTTTT.